The present T cell receptor beta chain was sequenced within a study of blood T cells in healthy people across ages (dated by TCRdb to between 2015 and 2017). Broadly, across the study: In model experiments, roughly one uniquely barcoded TCR beta cDNA molecule per two T cells was captured by template switching. To track age-related changes in TCR beta repertoire diversity, the study relied on deep sequencing normalized with unique cDNA molecular identifiers. The donors were split into four age groups: young (average about 15 years), middle-aged (39), aged (approximately 60) and long-lived (approximately 80). Donors of different ages were randomly distributed across sequencing lanes to avoid experimental bias. The study analyzed two additional independent replicas of 1 million unique cDNA reads from the same blood draw for two donors, one aged 18 to 30 and one aged 80 or older. Overall study outcomes, separate from this receptor: Estimates of total diversity based on one million sequenced T cells were regarded as lower bounds and as underestimates. Because donor CMV infection status was unknown, age-related changes in expanded clonotypes were potentially confounded. The long-lived group showed more naive CD4+ T cells, fewer expanded clones and increased TCR diversity than the aged group, suggesting age selection. There was a strong correlation between observed TCR beta diversity and the percentage of naive T cells measured by flow cytometry. Observed TCR beta diversity per million T cells fell roughly linearly with age, and a significant reduction was already apparent by age roughly 40. Since profiling was done on bulk unsorted PBMCs, naive and antigen-experienced compartments could not be conclusively compared.

The donors were about 40 Caucasian individuals from Russia, aged roughly 6 to 100 years, who were systemically healthy. Each donor gave about 9.2 milliliters of peripheral blood, drawn into EDTA-treated Vacutainer tubes. Ficoll-Paque density-gradient centrifugation was used to isolate PBMCs, with at least 7 million per sample. Trizol reagent was used to extract total RNA from PBMCs, with at least 5 micrograms per sample. Naive CD45RAhigh/CD27high T cell percentages were measured by flow cytometry on a PBMC aliquot from every donor. This clonotype was counted many times. Its antigen is unknown. It has no much larger one-base neighbor in the sample; base qualities were not kept. CDR1 is given as DFQATT and CDR2 as SNEGSKA, both from the germline V gene (reference sequence). The CDR3 has 13 amino acids, counting the end cysteine and phenylalanine. This entry keeps only the CDR3 DNA: 39 bases, framed from base 1.

The method was 5' RACE. Sequenced on an Illumina HiSeq 2500. A second PCR of roughly 6 to 11 cycles was run with a J-beta primer mix and a sample-barcoded 5' primer. Each TCR beta cDNA molecule received a unique molecular identifier from a template-switch 5' adaptor carrying 12 random nucleotides. Each sample yielded at least 2.5 million CDR3-containing paired-end reads. All of the RNA was converted into first-strand cDNA using the Mint cDNA synthesis kit, with a TRBC-specific oligonucleotide serving as the primer. After uracil-DNA glycosylase treatment, a first 18-cycle PCR used universal primers M1SS and BC2_uni_R on all cDNA. As for the original processing: Each sample was normalized by randomly selecting 1 million high-quality reads, each carrying a distinct molecular identifier. Instead of being binned into consensus sequences, reads with shared molecular identifiers were discarded. MiTCR, run with a Q25 quality threshold and the strictest error-elimination algorithm, handled CDR3 identification, clonotype clustering and error correction. A nonparametric unseen species model using Euler transformation provided a lower-bound estimate of total TCR beta diversity. TCRdb reanalyzed the raw reads on its own, using fastp at Q25 for trimming and MiXCR for clone calling, and kept in-frame beta chains. All rows with the same CDR3 protein become a single entry with the most common DNA and genes. TCRdb's processing, not the authors' own work, is the source of the V and J calls. For this sample there are hundreds of thousands of distinct CDR3 sequences; about 32% appear just once. In total, the top ten clones hold 15% to 19% of the sample.

Material for sequencing was blood. The clonotype originates from a woman aged 80 or over in good health. Donor details come from another sample of the same person, matched by shared clones. Recombination linked TRBV20-1 to TRBJ2-1, and 10 junction bases match TRBD2. The nucleotide sequence is TGCAGCTTTCGGGCTAGCGGGGGTTGGGGGCAGTTCTTC. It codes for CSFRASGGWGQFF.